This is a list of T cell receptor beta chains from one sample in a study of T cell repertoires in cytomegalovirus infection. These TCRs are of unknown antigen specificity. Via MiXCR, TCRdb re-called the reads, giving one row per CDR3 protein. This sample has 650,000 to 900,000 distinct CDR3 sequences, with approximately 32% found just once. This specimen consisted of cultured CD8+ T cells from PBMCs, obtained from culture after CMV antigen stimulation. The receptors were gathered from a human donor in good health (CMV status not recorded). Some clones in this sample may be carry-over from other donors' samples. Both conserved end residues are part of each CDR3. The D gene is left open where the match is weak.

CASSARLAGSDEQFF	TRBD2	TRBV2	TRBJ2-1	15
CASSQRQDRGRETQYF	TRBD1	TRBV7-6	TRBJ2-5	16
CASSLSGLPSGPSRETQYF	-	TRBV12-3/TRBV12-4	TRBJ2-5	19
CASSPMAAGAGNTGELFF	-	TRBV27	TRBJ2-2	18
CASSFPWTSGSSTDTQYF	TRBD2	TRBV7-6	TRBJ2-3	18
CAGGDRVFTNYGYTF	TRBD1	TRBV12-5	TRBJ1-2	15
CASSLAYTQYF	-	TRBV28	TRBJ2-3	11
CASSPGTGNTEAFF	TRBD1	TRBV5-1	TRBJ1-1	14
CASSGQRKEKLFF	-	TRBV6-5	TRBJ1-4	13
CASSVWDRSSYEQYF	TRBD1	TRBV6-1	TRBJ2-7	15
CSVEENKGGRSNTEAFF	-	TRBV29-1	TRBJ1-1	17
CASSPDIPYGYTF	-	TRBV6-2/TRBV6-3	TRBJ1-2	13
CASSQDPLQGGNTEAFF	-	TRBV4-1	TRBJ1-1	17
CASGYLAGDAGELFF	TRBD2	TRBV6-6	TRBJ2-2	15
CASSQGGQLYGYTF	TRBD1	TRBV4-1	TRBJ1-2	14
CASSAARDRDTGELFF	TRBD1	TRBV9	TRBJ2-2	16
CASSSQGPSDTQYF	-	TRBV12-3/TRBV12-4	TRBJ2-3	14
CASSHGQIDEQFF	-	TRBV4-1	TRBJ2-1	13
CASSSHLTWGRSGANVLTF	-	TRBV28	TRBJ2-6	19
CASSYGATDMQYF	-	TRBV6-5	TRBJ2-3	13
CASSYFRGGEETQYF	-	TRBV6-5	TRBJ2-5	15
CASSGETGIYGYTF	-	TRBV6-2/TRBV6-3	TRBJ1-2	14
CASSPGGGGRERTEAFF	TRBD1	TRBV9	TRBJ1-1	17
CASSHSGWTGRRWELFF	TRBD1	TRBV7-2	TRBJ2-2	17
CSVELAPSGGLNEQFF	TRBD2	TRBV29-1	TRBJ2-1	16
CASRPTSGVNEQFF	TRBD2	TRBV7-2	TRBJ2-1	14
CASSGGQGADNEQFF	TRBD1	TRBV5-4	TRBJ2-1	15
CASSFQVKILGGHQTYEQYF	-	TRBV5-6	TRBJ2-7	20
CASSFGGGGSPLHF	-	TRBV27	TRBJ1-6	14
CASTFLGLGYEQYF	-	TRBV5-5	TRBJ2-7	14
CASRSPGDEQFF	-	TRBV7-6	TRBJ2-1	12
CASNQGGRAQYF	-	TRBV7-9	TRBJ2-3	12
CASSHTGPEITF	-	TRBV7-9	TRBJ1-2	12
CASSLTPMAYSNQPQHF	-	TRBV7-6	TRBJ1-5	17
CASITDSYEQYF	-	TRBV6-1	TRBJ2-7	12
CASSLRGVYDEQYF	TRBD2	TRBV6-6	TRBJ2-7	14
CASSILPPNTEAFF	-	TRBV19	TRBJ1-1	14
CASTPLAGGAQETQYF	TRBD2	TRBV12-3/TRBV12-4	TRBJ2-5	16
CASSIVRNNEQFF	-	TRBV19	TRBJ2-1	13
CASSQAQNGLLAGELFF	-	TRBV4-1	TRBJ2-2	17
CASSLISSGRGTQYF	-	TRBV12-3/TRBV12-4	TRBJ2-3	15
CASSFSRVADQPQHF	-	TRBV28	TRBJ1-5	15
CASSFNPPGDTQYF	-	TRBV12-3/TRBV12-4	TRBJ2-3	14
CASSDSLRTTEQFF	-	TRBV6-4	TRBJ2-1	14
CASSYPGSTEAFF	-	TRBV7-6	TRBJ1-1	13